A selection of T cell receptor beta chains follows, all from one sample in a study of PD-1 blockade in classical Hodgkin lymphoma. The table came from immunoSEQ multiplex PCR; TCRdb's copy has only in-frame clones and leaves some out. The profile covers tens of thousands of clones, with about nine tenths appearing a single time and 2.9% taken by the ten largest. Sequencing used peripheral blood mononuclear cells (PBMCs), obtained before the fourth cycle of nivolumab. The receptors originated from a human donor with classical Hodgkin lymphoma. Both conserved end residues are part of each CDR3. A D gene is named only where the DNA matches it firmly. Size is omitted from some rows. Given values are once, few, many or a class for expanded clones.

>-|TRBV6-5|TRBJ1-6|-
CASSEGRNSPLHF
TGTGCCAGCAGTGAGGGCAGGAATTCACCCCTCCACTTT
>-|TRBV29-1|TRBJ2-3|-
CSVEDWGAASTDTQYF
TGCAGCGTTGAAGATTGGGGGGCAGCTAGCACAGATACGCAGTATTTT
>TRBD1|TRBV11-3|TRBJ1-1|-
CASYRGSWGNTEAFF
TGTGCCAGCTACAGGGGTTCCTGGGGGAACACTGAAGCTTTCTTT
>-|TRBV7-3|TRBJ2-3|many
CASSPAGSLDTQYF
TGTGCCAGCAGCCCGGCAGGGAGCCTAGATACGCAGTATTTT
>-|TRBV19|TRBJ1-6|few
CASSISQAFSPLHF
TGTGCCAGTAGTATCTCCCAGGCATTTTCACCCCTCCACTTT
>TRBD2|TRBV11-1|TRBJ2-3|-
CASSSREGRDTQYF
TGTGCCAGCAGCTCCCGGGAGGGGAGGGATACGCAGTATTTT
>-|TRBV6-6|TRBJ2-3|-
CASRVLAGGTDTQYF
TGTGCCAGCCGAGTCCTAGCAGGGGGCACAGATACGCAGTATTTT
>-|TRBV7-8|TRBJ2-3|-
CASSAGVQGAAQYF
TGTGCCAGCAGCGCCGGGGTTCAAGGTGCGGCGCAGTATTTT
>-|TRBV7-2|TRBJ2-7|-
CASSWSGSYEQYF
TGTGCCAGCAGCTGGTCCGGTTCCTACGAGCAGTACTTC
>-|TRBV10-1|TRBJ1-2|-
CASSEGQHYGYTF
TGCGCCAGCAGTGAGGGACAGCACTATGGCTACACCTTC
>-|TRBV6-4|TRBJ1-6|-
CASSQLYNSPLHF
TGTGCCAGCAGTCAGCTGTATAATTCACCCCTCCACTTT
>-|TRBV5-1|TRBJ2-7|-
CASSDASDGISYEQYF
TGCGCCAGCAGCGACGCCAGCGACGGCATCTCCTACGAGCAGTACTTC
>-|TRBV7-2|TRBJ2-3|-
CASSREPLGRNTDTQYF
TGTGCCAGCAGCCGAGAACCCTTGGGGCGTAACACAGATACGCAGTATTTT
>TRBD2|TRBV6-5|TRBJ2-5|-
CASKSGGRETQYF
TGTGCCAGCAAGTCGGGGGGTCGGGAGACCCAGTACTTC
>-|TRBV7-2|TRBJ1-3|-
CASSMTGSGNTIYF
TGTGCCAGCAGCATGACAGGCTCTGGAAACACCATATATTTT
>-|TRBV7-2|TRBJ1-2|-
CASSLAELIWARGYTF
TGTGCCAGCAGCTTAGCGGAGCTAATTTGGGCGCGGGGCTACACCTTC
>-|TRBV30|TRBJ1-1|-
CAWIYSGEFEAFF
TGTGCCTGGATATATTCCGGGGAATTTGAAGCTTTCTTT
>TRBD2|TRBV11-2|TRBJ2-3|-
CASGLAGGTDTQYF
TGTGCCAGCGGACTAGCGGGGGGCACAGATACGCAGTATTTT
>-|TRBV27|TRBJ2-2|few
CASSLREGSGELFF
TGTGCCAGCAGTTTAAGAGAGGGCTCCGGGGAGCTGTTTTTT
>-|TRBV15|TRBJ1-1|once
CATRAPLGRGKRSAEAFF
TGTGCCACCAGGGCACCTCTGGGTCGGGGGAAGCGATCGGCTGAAGCTTTCTTT
>-|TRBV19|TRBJ1-4|-
CASTQDGRIGKLFF
TGTGCCAGTACCCAGGACGGTAGGATTGGAAAACTGTTTTTT
>TRBD1|TRBV27|TRBJ2-7|once
CASSLHGDSSYEQYF
TGTGCCAGCAGTTTACACGGGGACAGCTCCTACGAGCAGTACTTC
>TRBD1|TRBV7-3|TRBJ1-2|-
CASSLEGTGDRGHDNYGYTF
TGTGCCAGCAGCTTAGAAGGTACAGGGGACAGGGGGCATGATAACTATGGCTACACCTTC
>-|TRBV19|TRBJ2-5|-
CASSIWGAGETQYF
TGTGCCAGTAGTATTTGGGGGGCCGGTGAGACCCAGTACTTC
>-|TRBV28|TRBJ2-6|-
CASTLNSGANVLTF
TGTGCCAGCACCCTCAACTCTGGGGCCAACGTCCTGACTTTC
>-|TRBV28|TRBJ1-2|-
CASSFFRSVSLAQNYGYTF
TGTGCCAGCAGTTTTTTCAGGTCGGTCTCGCTTGCCCAAAACTATGGCTACACCTTC
>TRBD1|TRBV15|TRBJ1-2|few
CATSRDKGARTF
TGTGCCACCAGCAGAGATAAGGGGGCTCGGACCTTC
>-|TRBV5-1|TRBJ2-7|-
CASSLVGYEQYF
TGCGCCAGCAGCTTGGTAGGTTACGAGCAGTACTTC
>-|TRBV19|TRBJ2-2|few
CASSWRTGELFF
TGTGCCAGTAGTTGGCGGACCGGGGAGCTGTTTTTT
>TRBD1|TRBV2|TRBJ2-5|-
CASGRDSQETQYF
TGTGCCAGCGGTCGGGACAGCCAAGAGACCCAGTACTTC
>TRBD2|TRBV11-2|TRBJ2-7|-
CASSTLAGNYEQYF
TGTGCCAGCAGCACACTAGCGGGAAATTACGAGCAGTACTTC
>-|TRBV27|TRBJ1-1|once
CASSPRQMMNTEAFF
TGTGCCAGCAGTCCCCGACAGATGATGAACACTGAAGCTTTCTTT
>-|TRBV20-1|TRBJ2-7|-
CSAGDTYEQYF
TGCAGTGCTGGAGACACCTACGAGCAGTACTTC
>-|TRBV7-9|TRBJ2-7|-
CASSPGDLEYF
TGTGCCAGCAGCCCCGGGGACTTGGAGTACTTC
>-|TRBV19|TRBJ1-3|-
CASSIMAAGNTIYF
TGTGCCAGTAGTATAATGGCGGCTGGAAACACCATATATTTT
>TRBD2|TRBV4-2|TRBJ2-3|-
CASSQDLISGGYLVDTQYF
TGTGCCAGCAGCCAAGATCTGATTAGCGGGGGCTATCTTGTAGATACGCAGTATTTT
>-|TRBV28|TRBJ2-5|-
CASSFRLPGQETQYF
TGTGCCAGCAGTTTTCGGTTACCGGGACAAGAGACCCAGTACTTC
>TRBD2|TRBV12-5|TRBJ2-5|-
CASGLVPLLRGSREETQYF
TGTGCTAGTGGTTTAGTACCTTTATTGCGGGGGTCTCGGGAAGAGACCCAGTACTTC
>TRBD1|TRBV2|TRBJ1-4|-
CASSELSGTGNEKLFF
TGTGCCAGCAGTGAACTTTCCGGGACAGGGAACGAAAAACTGTTTTTT
>-|TRBV7-9|TRBJ1-4|once
CASSRQGFPNEKLFF
TGTGCCAGCAGTCGCCAGGGATTTCCTAATGAAAAACTGTTTTTT
>TRBD1|TRBV30|TRBJ2-5|-
CAWSVGTEGETQYF
TGTGCCTGGAGTGTAGGGACAGAAGGGGAGACCCAGTACTTC
>-|TRBV19|TRBJ1-1|-
CASSIAEAPEAFF
TGTGCCAGTAGTATAGCAGAGGCGCCTGAAGCTTTCTTT
>TRBD1|TRBV18|TRBJ1-1|-
CASSLGQGITEAFF
TGTGCCAGCTCTCTGGGACAGGGAATAACTGAAGCTTTCTTT
>-|TRBV15|TRBJ2-7|-
CATSSEPRDNAYEQYF
TGTGCCACCAGCAGCGAGCCCCGGGACAATGCCTACGAGCAGTACTTC
>TRBD1|TRBV12-5|TRBJ1-5|-
CASGLVGRGRVRNQPQHF
TGTGCTAGTGGTTTGGTAGGCAGGGGGCGGGTGAGGAATCAGCCCCAGCATTTT
>-|TRBV18|TRBJ1-1|-
CASSPPRNGLNTEAFF
TGTGCCAGCTCACCACCTAGGAACGGGCTGAACACTGAAGCTTTCTTT
>-|TRBV19|TRBJ2-3|-
CASSLNTPVPHTDTQYF
TGTGCCAGTAGTCTGAATACGCCAGTCCCCCACACAGATACGCAGTATTTT
>-|TRBV11-2|TRBJ2-7|-
CASSLEGVQGEQYF
TGTGCCAGCAGCTTAGAAGGGGTACAGGGCGAGCAGTACTTC
>-|TRBV6-1|TRBJ2-7|-
CASSESYEQYF
TGTGCCAGCAGTGAAAGTTACGAGCAGTACTTC
>-|TRBV6-5|TRBJ1-5|-
CASRGISFGNQPQHF
TGTGCCAGCAGAGGGATTTCCTTTGGCAATCAGCCCCAGCATTTT
>TRBD1|TRBV30|TRBJ1-6|-
CAWIYSGGNNSPLHF
TGTGCCTGGATCTATTCAGGGGGCAATAATTCACCCCTCCACTTT
>-|TRBV21-1|TRBJ1-1|-
CTRVGKTEAFF
TGTACCAGGGTGGGAAAAACTGAAGCTTTCTTT
>TRBD1|TRBV5-4|TRBJ1-2|-
CASSFARQGLNYGYTF
TGTGCCAGCAGCTTTGCGAGACAGGGACTGAACTATGGCTACACCTTC
>TRBD2|TRBV7-8|TRBJ2-5|-
CASSPSFLAGKEETQYF
TGTGCCAGCAGCCCGTCGTTCCTAGCGGGGAAAGAAGAGACCCAGTACTTC
>-|TRBV27|TRBJ1-1|-
CASSLYQGDTEAFF
TGTGCCAGCAGTTTGTACCAGGGTGACACTGAAGCTTTCTTT
>-|TRBV11-3|TRBJ2-3|once
CASSLGLVGFGLPTDTQYF
TGTGCCAGCAGCTTAGGATTAGTGGGGTTTGGACTTCCCACAGATACGCAGTATTTT
>TRBD1|TRBV5-1|TRBJ1-2|once
CASSLARRQGNGYTF
TGCGCCAGCAGCTTGGCCCGCAGACAGGGTAACGGCTACACCTTC